The 14 T cell receptor beta chains listed next were all sequenced from one sample in a study of cytomegalovirus exposure and HLA in healthy donors. Researchers ran the PCR with 60 Vbeta and 13 Jbeta primers. Data came from immunoSEQ multiplex PCR; TCRdb stores just in-frame clones and leaves some out. The sample lists tens of thousands of clones, roughly 80% occurring once. The source material was PBMCs. The receptors were sampled from a woman aged 40 to 50 in good health and CMV-seropositive.

This clone was observed a handful of times. The J gene is TRBJ2-3, the V gene TRBV23-1, with D unresolved. TRBV23-1 is sorted into the ORF group, with uncertain function. CDR3 length: 15 residues. With 6 bases removed from V and 0 bases from J, the gap between germline ends came to 13 bases. The CDR3 region is CASSQLFSSTDTQYF. CDR3 coding DNA: TGCGCCAGCAGCCAACTCTTCTCTAGCACAGATACGCAGTATTTT.

This chain links TRBV6-4 with TRBJ2-3; 7 bases fit TRBD1. Looked up from germline, CDR1 is MRHNA and CDR2 is SNTAGT. V shed 2 bases and J 1 base; nucleotides not matched to a gene: 3. The CDR3 totals 15 residues. CDR3 nucleotides: TGTGCCAGCAGTGACAACGGACAGGGCACAGATACGCAGTATTTT. It yields the protein CASSDNGQGTDTQYF.

This clone occurred a few times. The chain links TRBV12-5 to TRBJ1-3, with D possibly TRBD1 on 5 matching bases. This CDR3 spans 14 amino acids. Germline V lookup: CDR1 LGHNT, CDR2 FRNRAP. V shed 2 bases and J shed 8 bases, with 13 bases lying between them. The CDR3 region is CASGLSGGTDTIYF. In nucleotides, the CDR3 is TGTGCTAGTGGTTTGTCTGGGGGGACGGACACCATATATTTT.

This clone was counted once. The chain uses TRBV7-3 and TRBJ1-2, with D possibly matching TRBD1 (6 bases). CDR3 length equals 14 residues. The germline gives CDR1 SGHTA, CDR2 FQGTGA. V was cut by 5 bases and J by 5 bases, with 15 bases left in between. CDR3 protein: CASSPGQRGYGYTF. The CDR3 region has the DNA TGTGCCAGCAGCCCAGGACAGAGAGGATATGGCTACACCTTC.

J is TRBJ2-7 and V is TRBV5-1; TRBD2 matches at 7 bases. CDR1 SGHRS and CDR2 YFSETQ come from the germline V gene. The CDR3 runs 18 residues. V shed 4 bases, J shed 1 base, and the junction held 17 bases outside the gene matches. Here the CDR3 reads CASSQPSLLAGYSYEQYF. CDR3 DNA sequence: TGCGCCAGCAGCCAACCTTCTCTCTTAGCGGGTTATTCCTACGAGCAGTACTTC.

The chain recombines TRBV9 with TRBJ2-4; D is possibly TRBD1 (5 bases). There are 14 residues in the CDR3. The germline V gene encodes CDR1 SGDLS and CDR2 YYNGEE. V lost 0 bases, J lost 11 bases, and 15 bases lay in between. The CDR3 nucleotides are TGTGCCAGCAGCGTAGCTCAGGGCCCTGGCGTTCAGTACTTC. This sequence encodes CASSVAQGPGVQYF.

The V gene is TRBV18, the J gene TRBJ2-6; 11 bases align to TRBD1. J gave up 0 bases and V 4 bases, and 5 bases lay outside the gene matches. The length of the CDR3 is 18 residues. CDR1 and CDR2 (germline): KGHSH, LQKENI. Here the CDR3 reads CASSLFGTGGSGANVLTF. CDR3 coding DNA: TGTGCCAGCTCACTCTTCGGGACAGGGGGCTCTGGGGCCAACGTCCTGACTTTC.

The chain uses TRBV11-2 and TRBJ2-2; weak D call: TRBD2 (6 bases). This CDR3 has 13 amino acids. The germline V gene has CDR1 SGHAT and CDR2 FQNNGV. Trimming removed 4 bases at V and 4 bases at J, with 7 bases between. The CDR3 protein is CASSSGGTGELFF. Written as DNA, the CDR3 is TGTGCCAGCAGCTCCGGGGGCACCGGGGAGCTGTTTTTT.

The chain uses TRBV27 and TRBJ2-1; D remains unclear. V was shortened by 5 bases and J by 8 bases, with 19 bases between the two germline ends. The CDR3 has 15 residues. Looked up from germline, CDR1 is MNHEY and CDR2 is SMNVEV (reference sequence). CDR3 DNA: TGTGCCAGCAGTCTAGAGACCTTGCCCGTCGATGAGCAGTTCTTC. Translated: CASSLETLPVDEQFF.

In its sample, this clone was seen a few times. The J gene is TRBJ1-5, the V gene TRBV6-5, with D perhaps matching TRBD1 (6 bases). V dropped 0 bases and J dropped 7 bases, with 13 bases sitting between them. CDR3 length equals 15 residues. CDR1 is MNHEY and CDR2 is SVGAGI in the germline V gene. In DNA, the CDR3 is TGTGCCAGCAGTTACTCGATGGGGGCCGGGCAGCCCCAGCATTTT. It yields the protein CASSYSMGAGQPQHF.

V and J are TRBV7-9 and TRBJ2-2; D is unresolved. Germline lookup yields CDR1 SEHNR and CDR2 FQNEAQ (reference sequence). Trimming pared 1 base from V and 7 bases from J, leaving 7 bases between. This CDR3 contains 13 residues. The CDR3 is CASSLGAFGELFF. CDR3 DNA: TGTGCCAGCAGCTTAGGAGCTTTCGGGGAGCTGTTTTTT.

The rearrangement links TRBV11-2 to TRBJ2-5; 7 bases line up with TRBD2. The end of the DNA is better explained by TRBJ2-7, so the J call may be wrong. CDR3 length equals 15 residues. The germline V gene encodes CDR1 SGHAT and CDR2 FQNNGV. The CDR3: CASSPNRGVTYEQYF. In DNA form, the CDR3 reads TGTGCCAGCAGCCCAAACCGGGGGGTAACCTACGAGCAGTACTTC.

The rearrangement uses TRBV30 and TRBJ2-6, with D maybe TRBD2 (6 bases). The length of the CDR3 is 13 residues. V was trimmed by 8 bases and J by 4 bases, leaving 12 bases between them. Germline V gene data show CDR1 as GTSNPN and CDR2 as SVGIG (reference sequence). CDR3 amino acids: CAGRRVGANVLTF. The CDR3, as DNA: TGTGCCGGGCGGAGGGTCGGGGCCAACGTCCTGACTTTC.

The V and J genes are TRBV13 and TRBJ2-3; 9 bases line up with TRBD2. Germline CDR1 reads PRHDT; CDR2 reads FYEKMQ (reference sequence). CDR3 length: 16 residues. With V trimmed by 5 bases and J by 4 bases, 10 bases remained unmatched. The CDR3 DNA follows: TGTGCCAGCAGCCGCCGGGCCGCGGGGGGGCCAGATACGCAGTATTTT. Translated, it gives CASSRRAAGGPDTQYF. Supplemented by reference TRBV13 and TRBJ2-3, the full variable domain reads AAGVIQSPRHLIKEKRETATLKCYPIPRHDTVYWYQQGPGQDPQFLISFYEKMQSDKGSIPDRFSAQQFSDYHSELNMSSLELGDSALYFCASSRRAAGGPDTQYFGPGTRLTVL.